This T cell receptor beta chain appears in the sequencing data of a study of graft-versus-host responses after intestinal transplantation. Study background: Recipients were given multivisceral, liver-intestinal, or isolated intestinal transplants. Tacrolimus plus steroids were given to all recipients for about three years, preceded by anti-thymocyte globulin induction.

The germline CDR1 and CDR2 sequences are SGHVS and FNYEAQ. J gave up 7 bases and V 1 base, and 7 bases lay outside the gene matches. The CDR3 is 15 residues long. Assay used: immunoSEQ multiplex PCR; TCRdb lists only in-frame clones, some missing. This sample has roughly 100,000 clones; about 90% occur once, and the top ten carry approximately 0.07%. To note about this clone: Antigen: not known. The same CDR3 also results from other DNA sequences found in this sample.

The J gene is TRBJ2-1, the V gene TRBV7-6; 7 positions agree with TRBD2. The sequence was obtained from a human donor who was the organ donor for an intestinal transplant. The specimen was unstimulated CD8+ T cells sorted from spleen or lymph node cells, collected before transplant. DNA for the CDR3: TGTGCCAGCAGCTTAGGTTCGGGAGGTAAAAATGAGCAGTTCTTC. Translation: CASSLGSGGKNEQFF.